The 6 T cell receptor beta chains below come from one sample, sequenced in a study of OX40 agonist ivuxolimab in advanced cancers. Profiled with immunoSEQ multiplex PCR; TCRdb holds only in-frame clones, not every one. The table has approximately 50,000 clones, about 81% seen once; the top ten hold about 13%. This specimen consisted of CD4+ or CD8+ T cells sorted from blood, obtained in a trial of the OX40 agonist ivuxolimab. The receptors were gathered from an adult with an advanced solid tumor such as melanoma, head and neck, liver or kidney cancer.

V usage is TRBV10-1 and J usage is TRBJ2-7; D may match TRBD1 or TRBD2 (5 bases each). Trimming removed 10 bases from V and 3 bases from J, with 22 bases in between. This CDR3 comprises 15 residues. CDR1 is WNHNN, CDR2 SYGVQD, per germline (reference sequence). The CDR3 nucleotides read TGCGCCAAACGGGTGGGGACCCCTTTCTACTACGAGCAGTACTTC. It is translated as CAKRVGTPFYYEQYF.

This chain links TRBV30 with TRBJ2-2; D perhaps matches TRBD2 (6 bases). CDR3 size: 14 residues. V was shortened by 3 bases and J by 5 bases, with 13 bases between the two germline ends. The germline V gene encodes CDR1 GTSNPN and CDR2 SVGIG (reference sequence). The CDR3 here is CAWSRGLRTGELFF. In DNA, the CDR3 is TGTGCCTGGAGCCGGGGACTTCGTACCGGGGAGCTGTTTTTT.

This chain uses TRBV25-1 with TRBJ2-1; D may be TRBD1 (5 bases). The CDR3 totals 14 residues. Trimming removed 8 bases at V and 0 bases at J, with 11 bases between. CDR1 and CDR2 from the germline V gene are MGHDK and SYGVNS. DNA of the CDR3: TGTGCCAGCCTGGACACGAGCTCCTACAATGAGCAGTTCTTC. Translated, it gives CASLDTSSYNEQFF.

V and J are TRBV5-4 and TRBJ2-1; either TRBD1 or TRBD2 may fit D (6 bases each). V lost 1 base, J lost 6 bases, and 11 bases lay in between. The CDR3 covers 14 residues. Germline loops: CDR1 SGHNT, CDR2 YYREEE (reference sequence). Written as DNA, the CDR3 is TGTGCCAGCAGCTTGCCGGGGGCCCGCAATGAGCAGTTCTTC. Translating it yields CASSLPGARNEQFF. The whole variable domain, remainder taken from reference TRBV5-4 and TRBJ2-1, is ETGVTQSPTHLIKTRGQQVTLRCSSQSGHNTVSWYQQALGQGPQFIFQYYREEENGRGNFPPRFSGLQFPNYSSELNVNALELDDSALYLCASSLPGARNEQFFGPGTRLTVL.

The chain uses TRBV30 and TRBJ2-6; D is undetermined. The ends were cut back, 2 bases at V and 1 base at J, with 0 bases in the middle. The CDR3 sequence is 12 residues long. Germline-derived CDR1 and CDR2 are GTSNPN and SVGIG (reference sequence). This chain's CDR3 is CAWSSGANVLTF. CDR3 in DNA: TGTGCCTGGAGTTCTGGGGCCAACGTCCTGACTTTC.

V gene TRBV5-1 combines with J gene TRBJ1-1; perhaps TRBD1 as D (6 bases). The CDR3 length is 15 residues. With 0 bases removed from V and 0 bases from J, the gap between germline ends came to 9 bases. Germline V gene data show CDR1 as SGHRS and CDR2 as YFSETQ. The CDR3 DNA follows: TGCGCCAGCAGCTTGGCCGGGGGGCTGAACACTGAAGCTTTCTTT. It yields the protein CASSLAGGLNTEAFF.